This T cell receptor beta chain comes out of a study of blood T cells in healthy people across ages. Whole-study findings and limits: When one million T cells were used, diversity estimates were thought to be underestimates.

A second PCR of about 7 to 11 cycles used a sample-barcoded 5' primer and a J-beta primer mix. TCRdb redid the calling of the 5' RACE reads with MiXCR, one entry per CDR3 protein. In the table there are about 640,000 distinct CDR3 sequences, less than 45% of which are singletons. Comments on this clonotype: Its antigen is still unknown.

The specimen was blood. The origin of this receptor is an elderly man in good health.

The CDR3 DNA is TGCGCCAGCAGCTTACCTAGCGGGGCTAGCACAGATACGCAGTATTTT. This sequence encodes CASSLPSGASTDTQYF. The chain has TRBV5-1 and TRBJ2-3; 9 positions match TRBD2. Germline V gives CDR1 SGHRS, CDR2 YFSETQ. J gave up 0 bases and V 2 bases, and 4 bases lay outside the gene matches. The CDR3 is 16 residues long.